The 27 T cell receptor beta chains below were found in one sample sequenced in a study of T-cell reconstitution after alpha-beta-depleted transplantation in children. For TCRbeta, the library was prepared with unique molecular identifiers. One entry per CDR3 protein results from TCRdb running MiXCR on the PCR reads. The profile covers fewer than 700,000 distinct CDR3 sequences, with 13% appearing a single time and 2% to 2.5% taken by the ten largest. The source material was PBMCs, mostly from graft donor cells, sampled 360 days after TCRalphabeta/CD19-depleted stem cell transplant. All receptors come from a male patient between 10 and 17 years old who had a stem cell transplant for acute myeloid leukemia, so the T cells may come from the graft donor.

This clonotype came up many times. CDR3 nucleotide sequence: TGTGCCAGCAGCGCCGGGACTAGCGTTTACGAGCAGTACTTC. Translation: CASSAGTSVYEQYF. The chain links TRBV9 to TRBJ2-7, with 10 nucleotides matching TRBD2. Germline V gene lookup returns CDR1 SGDLS and CDR2 YYNGEE. The CDR3 has 14 residues. V was pared by 3 bases and J by 4 bases, with 4 bases of the junction left unmatched.

The chain combines TRBV7-9 with TRBJ1-2; no clear D. This CDR3 contains 14 residues. Germline V gene lookup returns CDR1 SEHNR and CDR2 FQNEAQ (reference sequence). V lost 3 bases and J 4 bases, leaving 12 bases between the germline ends. CDR3 nucleotide sequence: TGTGCCAGCAGCTTCCTCGCAGGAGGCTATGGCTACACCTTC. This encodes CASSFLAGGYGYTF.

This clonotype has just a few counts. The chain has TRBV20-1 and TRBJ2-1; 8 bases map to TRBD2. Germline CDR1 DFQATT, CDR2 SNEGSKA (reference sequence). V trimming: 3 bases; J trimming: 0 bases; junction bases outside the gene matches: 22. The CDR3 length is 21 residues. The CDR3 DNA follows: TGCAGTGCTAGTATCTTAGCGGGACCCACGAATCAGAGGAGCTCCTACAATGAGCAGTTCTTC. Protein product: CSASILAGPTNQRSSYNEQFF.

This clonotype has ten or more counts. CDR3 loop: CASSTRGKPQHF. The CDR3 DNA reads as TGTGCCAGCAGCACCAGGGGGAAGCCCCAGCATTTT. The V and J genes are TRBV28 and TRBJ1-5, with 7 bases fitting TRBD1. V lost 6 bases and J lost 8; bases outside the gene matches: 4. CDR1 is MDHEN, CDR2 SYDVKM, per germline. This CDR3 has 12 amino acids.

The chain recombines TRBV5-1 with TRBJ2-1; maybe TRBD1 (6 bases). V shed 5 bases and J shed 3 bases, with 12 bases lying between them. Germline CDR1 is SGHRS and CDR2 is YFSETQ. The CDR3 loop spans 14 amino acids. The CDR3 region is CASSLDRYYNEQFF. CDR3 bases: TGCGCCAGCAGTCTGGACAGATACTACAATGAGCAGTTCTTC.

Points on this clonotype: The conserved phenylalanine or tryptophan is not found at the CDR3 terminus, so this likely reflects a read error. V is TRBV27 and J is TRBJ1-2; D unresolved. The CDR3 is 13 amino acids. Looked up from germline, CDR1 is MNHEY and CDR2 is SMNVEV (reference sequence). V was shortened by 3 bases and J by 7 bases, with 12 bases between the two germline ends. CDR3 nucleotide sequence: TGTGCCAGCAGTTTCGGGAGGCTCTCTGGCTACACCTGC. Protein: CASSFGRLSGYTC.

The table lists this clonotype with many counts. The chain combines TRBV25-1 with TRBJ2-1; 7 bases agree with TRBD2. Germline CDR1 MGHDK, CDR2 SYGVNS. The CDR3 has 17 amino acids. The V gene end was trimmed by 7 bases and the J gene end by 7 bases; junction bases not matched to a gene: 19. The CDR3 bases are TGTGCCAGCAAAACCAGGCGGGGGAGGCAGATGTGGAATGAGCAGTTCTTC. It encodes CASKTRRGRQMWNEQFF.

This chain links TRBV10-3 with TRBJ2-5, with TRBD1 matching 9 bases. The V and J ends lost 6 bases and 5 bases, in that order; junction bases with no gene match: 4. Per germline, CDR1 ENHRY and CDR2 SYGVKD. The CDR3 extends over 13 amino acids. CDR3 nucleotide sequence: TGTGCCATCAGCGGGACAGGGCAGGAGACCCAGTACTTC. It is translated as CAISGTGQETQYF.

This clonotype was observed a few times. CDR3 bases: TGTGCCAGCAGTTCCGACCGTGGGGGTCCCCATCAGCCCCAGCATTTT. This translates into CASSSDRGGPHQPQHF. The chain employs TRBV7-8 and TRBJ1-5; perhaps TRBD1 as D (5 bases). Germline-derived CDR1 and CDR2 are SGHVS and FQNEAQ. The CDR3 length is 16 residues. V lost 6 bases to trimming and J lost 5 bases, with 20 bases between them.

Only a few counts were recorded for this clonotype. This chain connects TRBV7-3 to TRBJ2-1, with 14 bases matching TRBD2. The CDR3 is made up of 19 amino acids. Trimming cost V 6 bases and J 5 bases; bases outside gene matches: 15. Germline CDR1 reads SGHTA; CDR2 reads FQGTGA. CDR3 sequence reads: CASRLTGGLAGATDNEQFF. The DNA of the CDR3 is TGTGCCAGCAGACTCACGGGGGGACTAGCGGGAGCCACGGACAATGAGCAGTTCTTC.

The gene calls are TRBV7-2 and TRBJ2-3; TRBD2 aligns across 8 bases. Germline V gives CDR1 SGHTA, CDR2 FQGNSA. CDR3 length equals 16 residues. V was pared by 4 bases and J by 1 base, with 7 bases of the junction left unmatched. The CDR3 region is CASSSKRETRTDTQYF. In DNA, the CDR3 is TGTGCCAGCAGCTCCAAGCGGGAGACTCGCACAGATACGCAGTATTTT.

The chain couples TRBV6-1 to TRBJ1-5; TRBD1 matches 12 bases. Germline CDR1 MNHNS, CDR2 SASEGT. The trim removed 6 bases at V and 6 bases at J, leaving 6 bases unmatched. There are 15 residues in the CDR3. CDR3 region: CASSTGTGGSQPQHF. CDR3 nucleotide sequence: TGTGCCAGCAGCACCGGGACAGGGGGCTCTCAGCCCCAGCATTTT.

The chain links TRBV30 to TRBJ1-1; 7 bases are a match to TRBD1. V lost 3 bases and J lost 0; bases outside the gene matches: 4. The CDR3 consists of 14 residues. CDR1 GTSNPN and CDR2 SVGIG come from the germline V gene (reference sequence). The CDR3 spells CAWSLDRLNTEAFF. The CDR3 DNA sequence: TGTGCCTGGAGCCTGGACAGGTTGAACACTGAAGCTTTCTTT.

The rearrangement links TRBV11-2 to TRBJ2-2, with D perhaps TRBD2 (5 bases). Germline assignment: CDR1 SGHAT and CDR2 FQNNGV. The V gene lost 1 base and the J gene lost 7 bases, with 10 bases spanning the gap. The CDR3 extends over 14 amino acids. The CDR3 here is CASSLAGIGGELFF. CDR3 sequence (DNA): TGTGCCAGCAGCTTAGCGGGAATCGGCGGGGAGCTGTTTTTT.

This chain links TRBV7-9 with TRBJ2-1, with D perhaps TRBD1 (6 bases). Deletions cut 1 base from V and 10 bases from J, with 11 bases between. The V gene's germline CDR1 is SEHNR and CDR2 FQNEAQ (reference sequence). This CDR3 has 13 residues. The CDR3 coding sequence is TGTGCCAGCAGCTTAGTAGTAAGGGGGGAGCAGTTCTTC. This encodes CASSLVVRGEQFF.

The chain is built from TRBV7-6 and TRBJ2-1, with TRBD1 as a possible D gene (5 bases). The V end lost 3 bases, the J end lost 4 bases, and 16 bases lay between the germline ends. Germline V lookup: CDR1 SGHVS, CDR2 FNYEAQ. CDR3 length: 16 residues. The CDR3 loop reads CASSLEGQLAYNEQFF. CDR3 sequence (DNA): TGTGCCAGCAGCTTGGAAGGACAACTCGCATACAATGAGCAGTTCTTC.

In this sample, this clonotype turned up many times. The genes are TRBV28 and TRBJ1-3; D is possibly TRBD1 (5 bases). This CDR3 region has 16 residues. From germline, CDR1 is MDHEN and CDR2 SYDVKM. V lost 3 bases and J 3 bases, leaving 15 bases between the germline ends. The DNA for the CDR3 is TGTGCCAGCAGTTTCTCGGGGCCTCTAATTGGAAACACCATATATTTT. Its translation: CASSFSGPLIGNTIYF.

This chain uses TRBV9 with TRBJ2-2; tentative D call: TRBD2 (6 bases). The CDR3 is 16 residues long. With 3 bases removed from V and 0 bases from J, the gap between germline ends came to 12 bases. The V gene's germline CDR1 is SGDLS and CDR2 YYNGEE. CDR3 DNA sequence: TGTGCCAGCAGCGAACGCGGGGTCCCGAACACCGGGGAGCTGTTTTTT. As protein: CASSERGVPNTGELFF.

The chain combines TRBV12-3 or TRBV12-4 with TRBJ1-2, with D maybe TRBD1 (6 bases). Trimming took off 5 bases at V and 5 bases at J, with 15 bases between the two ends. This CDR3 contains 14 residues. The CDR3 nucleotides read TGTGCCAGCAGTCTCGAGGCAGGGGCATATGGCTACACCTTC. Translated: CASSLEAGAYGYTF.

This clonotype occurred a few times. The chain joins TRBV20-1 to TRBJ2-3; possible D gene TRBD2, 7 bases. CDR3 length equals 14 residues. Germline CDR1 DFQATT, CDR2 SNEGSKA (reference sequence). The V gene lost 5 bases and the J gene lost 6 bases, with 18 bases spanning the gap. CDR3 DNA: TGCAGTGCTCCCAAGGGGGGGGAGGTGGATACGCAGTATTTT. Protein sequence: CSAPKGGEVDTQYF.

The rearrangement joins TRBV12-3 or TRBV12-4 to TRBJ1-5, with 7 bases identical to TRBD1. The CDR3 length is 13 residues. The V gene end was trimmed by 8 bases and the J gene end by 6 bases; junction bases not matched to a gene: 7. The CDR3 DNA is TGTGCCAGCGCAACAGGGGAACGTCAGCCCCAGCATTTT. Translated, it gives CASATGERQPQHF.

The J gene is TRBJ2-7, the V gene TRBV29-1; possible D gene TRBD2, 5 bases. Germline lookup yields CDR1 SQVTM and CDR2 ANQGSEA. The ends were cut back, 4 bases at V and 6 bases at J, with 10 bases in the middle. CDR3 size: 11 residues. The CDR3: CSVGRGGEQYF. In DNA, the CDR3 is TGCAGCGTTGGTCGGGGTGGCGAGCAGTACTTC.

This clonotype was observed at least ten times. The V gene is TRBV4-1, the J gene TRBJ2-1, with TRBD2 identical over 11 bases. Germline CDR1 is MGHRA and CDR2 is YSYEKL. The ends lost 4 bases at V and 4 bases at J; junction bases unmatched: 9. The CDR3 loop spans 17 amino acids. The CDR3 bases are TGCGCCAGCAGCCGAGAACTGACTAGCGGGACTTACAATGAGCAGTTCTTC. It codes for CASSRELTSGTYNEQFF.

There are a few counts of this clonotype. This chain joins TRBV7-9 and TRBJ2-7; 8 bases line up with TRBD1. The CDR3 has 14 amino acids. The germline gives CDR1 SEHNR, CDR2 FQNEAQ (reference sequence). Trimming removed 5 bases from V and 3 bases from J; junction bases left unmatched: 6. CDR3 in DNA: TGTGCCAGCAGCGTGACAGGGGTTAACTACGAGCAGTACTTC. This sequence encodes CASSVTGVNYEQYF. Full variable domain (outside the CDR3, taken from reference TRBV7-9 and TRBJ2-7): DTGVSQNPRHKITKRGQNVTFRCDPISEHNRLYWYRQTLGQGPEFLTYFQNEAQLEKSRLLSDRFSAERPKGSFSTLEIQRTEQGDSAMYLCASSVTGVNYEQYFGPGTRLTVT.

This clonotype was observed a handful of times. This chain uses TRBV3-1 with TRBJ2-7, with TRBD2 identical over 8 bases. This CDR3 contains 15 residues. Trimming at V came to 6 bases and at J to 3 bases, leaving 10 bases not matched to a gene. The germline gives CDR1 LGHDT, CDR2 YNNKEL (reference sequence). In nucleotides, the CDR3 is TGTGCCAGCAGTTTCGGACTAGCTGAGATCTACGAGCAGTACTTC. Its translation is CASSFGLAEIYEQYF.

CDR3 nucleotides: TGCGCCAGCAGCACTGGACTAGCGCCAATGGATACGCAGTATTTT. Translating it yields CASSTGLAPMDTQYF. V usage is TRBV5-1 and J usage is TRBJ2-3; 9 nucleotides match TRBD2. There are 15 residues in the CDR3. Per the germline V gene, CDR1 is SGHRS and CDR2 is YFSETQ. V dropped 4 bases and J dropped 6; count of bases not matched to a gene: 9. The full variable domain, completed using reference TRBV5-1 and TRBJ2-3, is KAGVTQTPRYLIKTRGQQVTLSCSPISGHRSVSWYQQTPGQGLQFLFEYFSETQRNKGNFPGRFSGRQFSNSRSEMNVSTLELGDSALYLCASSTGLAPMDTQYFGPGTRLTVL.

The V gene is TRBV23-1, the J gene TRBJ2-7; perhaps TRBD1 as D (6 bases). TRBV23-1 is placed among ORFs of uncertain function. Trimming stripped 2 bases from V and 2 bases from J, with 10 bases between. This CDR3 is 14 amino acids long. The CDR3 loop reads CASSQPRDTYEQYF. The CDR3 DNA reads as TGCGCCAGCAGTCAACCACGGGACACCTACGAGCAGTACTTC.